This T cell receptor beta chain appears in the sequencing data of a study of blood T cell repertoires in COVID-19. The table came from immunoSEQ multiplex PCR; TCRdb's copy has only in-frame clones and leaves some out. The data show just under 350,000 clones, 90% to 95% seen once. The CDR3 consists of 14 residues. The J segment lost 6 bases and the V segment lost 3 bases, leaving 3 bases of the junction unmatched. Germline V gives CDR1 MDHEN, CDR2 SYDVKM. The source is a woman under 30 who had recovered from COVID-19. The chain joins TRBV28 to TRBJ2-1; 9 nucleotides align to TRBD2. Sequencing was performed on peripheral blood. DNA of the CDR3: TGTGCCAGCAGTTTGCGACTAGCGGCCAATGAGCAGTTCTTC. Translated: CASSLRLAANEQFF.